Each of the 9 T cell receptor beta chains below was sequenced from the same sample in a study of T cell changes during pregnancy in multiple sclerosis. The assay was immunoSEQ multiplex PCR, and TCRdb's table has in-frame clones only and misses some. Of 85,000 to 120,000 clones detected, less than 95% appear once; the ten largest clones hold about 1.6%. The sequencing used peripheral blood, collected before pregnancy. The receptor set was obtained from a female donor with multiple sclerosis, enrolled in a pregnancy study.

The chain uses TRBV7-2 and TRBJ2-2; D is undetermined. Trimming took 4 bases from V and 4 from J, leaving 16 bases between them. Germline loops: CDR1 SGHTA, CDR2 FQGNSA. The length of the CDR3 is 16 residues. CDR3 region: CASSSIFGSSTGELFF. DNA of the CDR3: TGTGCCAGCAGCTCCATCTTTGGCTCGTCCACCGGGGAGCTGTTTTTT. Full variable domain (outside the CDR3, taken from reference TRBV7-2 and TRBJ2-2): GAGVSQSPSNKVTEKGKDVELRCDPISGHTALYWYRQSLGQGLEFLIYFQGNSAPDKSGLPSDRFSAERTGGSVSTLTIQRTQQEDSAVYLCASSSIFGSSTGELFFGEGSRLTVL.

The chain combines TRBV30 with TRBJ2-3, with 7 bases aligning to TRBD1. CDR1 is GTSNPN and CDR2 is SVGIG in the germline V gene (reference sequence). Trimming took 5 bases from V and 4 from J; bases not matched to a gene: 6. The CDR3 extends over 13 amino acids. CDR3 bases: TGTGCCTGGGGACAGGATTGGGCAGATACGCAGTATTTT. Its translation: CAWGQDWADTQYF.

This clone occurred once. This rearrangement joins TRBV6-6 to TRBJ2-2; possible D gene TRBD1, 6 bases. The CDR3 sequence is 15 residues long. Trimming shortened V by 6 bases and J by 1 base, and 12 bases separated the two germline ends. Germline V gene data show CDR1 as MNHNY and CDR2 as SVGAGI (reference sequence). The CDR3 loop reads CASRTAQGNTGELFF. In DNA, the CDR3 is TGTGCCAGCAGGACTGCACAGGGGAACACCGGGGAGCTGTTTTTT.

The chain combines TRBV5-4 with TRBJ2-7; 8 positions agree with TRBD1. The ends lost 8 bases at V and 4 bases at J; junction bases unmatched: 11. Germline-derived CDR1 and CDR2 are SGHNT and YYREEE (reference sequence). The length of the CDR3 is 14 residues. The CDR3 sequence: CASHEAGTGYEQYF. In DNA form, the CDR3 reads TGTGCCAGTCACGAGGCCGGGACAGGATACGAGCAGTACTTC.

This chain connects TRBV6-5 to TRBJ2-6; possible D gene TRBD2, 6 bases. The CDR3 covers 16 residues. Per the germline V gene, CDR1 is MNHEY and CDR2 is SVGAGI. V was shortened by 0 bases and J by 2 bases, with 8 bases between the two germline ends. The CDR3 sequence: CASSYSGLTGANVLTF. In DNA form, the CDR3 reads TGTGCCAGCAGTTACTCGGGACTCACTGGGGCCAACGTCCTGACTTTC.

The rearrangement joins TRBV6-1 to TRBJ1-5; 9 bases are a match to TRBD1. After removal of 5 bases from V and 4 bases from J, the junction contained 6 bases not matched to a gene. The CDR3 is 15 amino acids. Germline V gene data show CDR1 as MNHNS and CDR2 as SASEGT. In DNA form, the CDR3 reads TGTGCCAGCAGTCTCCACGGGACAGGGAATCAGCCCCAGCATTTT. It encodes CASSLHGTGNQPQHF.

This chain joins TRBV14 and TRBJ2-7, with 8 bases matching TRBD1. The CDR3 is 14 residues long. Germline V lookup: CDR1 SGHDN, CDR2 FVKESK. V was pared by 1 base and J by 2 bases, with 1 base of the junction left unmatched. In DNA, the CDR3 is TGTGCCAGCAGCCAAGTCAGGGGGCCCTACGAGCAGTACTTC. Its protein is CASSQVRGPYEQYF.

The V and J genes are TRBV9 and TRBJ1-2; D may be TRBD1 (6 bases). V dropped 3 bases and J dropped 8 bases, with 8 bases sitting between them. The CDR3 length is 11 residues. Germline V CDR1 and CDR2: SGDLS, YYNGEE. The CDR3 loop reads CASSARGGYTF. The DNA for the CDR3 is TGTGCCAGCAGCGCGAGGGGGGGCTACACCTTC.

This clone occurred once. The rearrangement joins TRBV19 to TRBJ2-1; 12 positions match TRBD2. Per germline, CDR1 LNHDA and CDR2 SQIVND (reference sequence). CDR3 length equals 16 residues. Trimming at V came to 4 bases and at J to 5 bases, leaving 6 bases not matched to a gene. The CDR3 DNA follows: TGTGCCAGTAGTAACTCAAGACTAGCGGGGGACAATGAGCAGTTCTTC. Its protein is CASSNSRLAGDNEQFF.